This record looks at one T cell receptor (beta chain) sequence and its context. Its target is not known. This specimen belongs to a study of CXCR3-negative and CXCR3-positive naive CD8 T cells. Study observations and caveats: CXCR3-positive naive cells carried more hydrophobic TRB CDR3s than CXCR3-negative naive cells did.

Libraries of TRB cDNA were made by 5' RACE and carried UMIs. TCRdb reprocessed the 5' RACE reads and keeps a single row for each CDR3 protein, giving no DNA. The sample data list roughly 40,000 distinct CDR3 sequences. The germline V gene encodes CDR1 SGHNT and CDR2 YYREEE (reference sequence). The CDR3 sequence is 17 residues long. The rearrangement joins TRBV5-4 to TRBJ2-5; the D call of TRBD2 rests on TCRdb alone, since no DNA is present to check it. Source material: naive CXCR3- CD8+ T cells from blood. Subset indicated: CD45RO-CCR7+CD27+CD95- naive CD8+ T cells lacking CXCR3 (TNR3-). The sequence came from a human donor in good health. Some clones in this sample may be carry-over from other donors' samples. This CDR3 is CASSLDPGLAERETQYF.